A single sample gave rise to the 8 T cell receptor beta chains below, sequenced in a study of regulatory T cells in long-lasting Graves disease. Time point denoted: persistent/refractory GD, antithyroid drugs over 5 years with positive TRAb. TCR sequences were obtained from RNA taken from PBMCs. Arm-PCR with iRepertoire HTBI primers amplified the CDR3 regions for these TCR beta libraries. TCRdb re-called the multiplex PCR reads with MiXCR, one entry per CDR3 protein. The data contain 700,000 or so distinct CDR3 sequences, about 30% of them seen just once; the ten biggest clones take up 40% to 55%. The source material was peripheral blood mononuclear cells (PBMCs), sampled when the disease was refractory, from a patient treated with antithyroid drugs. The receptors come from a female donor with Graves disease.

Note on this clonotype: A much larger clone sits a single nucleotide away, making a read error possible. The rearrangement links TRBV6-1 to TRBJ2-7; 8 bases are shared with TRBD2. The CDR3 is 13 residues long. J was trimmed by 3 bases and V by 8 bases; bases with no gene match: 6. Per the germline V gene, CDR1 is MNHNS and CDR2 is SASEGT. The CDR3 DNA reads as TGTGCCAGCCCTACAGCGGGAGTCTACGAGCAGTACTTC. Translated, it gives CASPTAGVYEQYF.

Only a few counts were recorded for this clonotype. The CDR3 here is CASSYTSGALKNIQYF. CDR3 nucleotide sequence: TGTGCCAGCAGTTACACTAGCGGGGCTCTCAAAAACATTCAGTACTTC. The V call is TRBV6-2 or TRBV6-3, the J call TRBJ2-4; 10 nucleotides match TRBD2. The CDR3 runs to 16 residues. The V and J ends lost 2 bases and 3 bases, in that order; junction bases with no gene match: 4. Germline CDR1 is MNHEY and CDR2 is SVGEGT.

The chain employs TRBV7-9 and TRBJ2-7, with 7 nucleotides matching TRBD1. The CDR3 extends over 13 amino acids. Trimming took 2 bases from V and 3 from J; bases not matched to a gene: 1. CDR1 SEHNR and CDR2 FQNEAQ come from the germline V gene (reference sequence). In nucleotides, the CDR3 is TGTGCCAGCAGCTTACACAGGGGCTACGAGCAGTACTTC. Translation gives CASSLHRGYEQYF.

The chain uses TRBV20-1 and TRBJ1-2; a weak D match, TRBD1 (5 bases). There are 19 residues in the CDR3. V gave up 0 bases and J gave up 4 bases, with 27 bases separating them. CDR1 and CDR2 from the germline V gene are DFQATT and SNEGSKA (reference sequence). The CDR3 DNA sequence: TGCAGTGCTAGAGATTGGTTGGGGGATAATTCTCAGGGACCCTATGGCTACACCTTC. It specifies CSARDWLGDNSQGPYGYTF.

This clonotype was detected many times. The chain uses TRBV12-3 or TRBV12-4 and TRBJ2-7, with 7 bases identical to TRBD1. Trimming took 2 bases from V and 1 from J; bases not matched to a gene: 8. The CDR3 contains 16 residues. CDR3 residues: CASSLKMWDRSYEQYF. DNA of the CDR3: TGTGCCAGCAGTTTAAAAATGTGGGACAGATCCTACGAGCAGTACTTC.

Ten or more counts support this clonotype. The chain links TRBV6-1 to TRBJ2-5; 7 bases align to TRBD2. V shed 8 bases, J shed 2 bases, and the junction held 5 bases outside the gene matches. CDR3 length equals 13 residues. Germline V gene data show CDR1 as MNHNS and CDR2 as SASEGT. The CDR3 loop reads CASGPGLQETQYF. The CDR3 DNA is TGTGCCAGCGGTCCGGGACTACAAGAGACCCAGTACTTC.

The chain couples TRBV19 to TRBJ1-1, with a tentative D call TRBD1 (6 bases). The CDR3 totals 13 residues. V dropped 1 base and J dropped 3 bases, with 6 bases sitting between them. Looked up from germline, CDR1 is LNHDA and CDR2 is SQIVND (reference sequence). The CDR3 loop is CASSIAGDTEAFF. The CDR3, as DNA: TGTGCCAGTAGTATAGCAGGGGACACTGAAGCTTTCTTT.

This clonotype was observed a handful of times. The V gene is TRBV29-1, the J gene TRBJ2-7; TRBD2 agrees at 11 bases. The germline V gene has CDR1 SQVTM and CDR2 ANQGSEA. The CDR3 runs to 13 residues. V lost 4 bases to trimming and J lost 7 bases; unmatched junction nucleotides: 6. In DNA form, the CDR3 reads TGCAGCGTTGCCGGACTAGCGGGTTTTGAGCAGTACTTC. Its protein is CSVAGLAGFEQYF.